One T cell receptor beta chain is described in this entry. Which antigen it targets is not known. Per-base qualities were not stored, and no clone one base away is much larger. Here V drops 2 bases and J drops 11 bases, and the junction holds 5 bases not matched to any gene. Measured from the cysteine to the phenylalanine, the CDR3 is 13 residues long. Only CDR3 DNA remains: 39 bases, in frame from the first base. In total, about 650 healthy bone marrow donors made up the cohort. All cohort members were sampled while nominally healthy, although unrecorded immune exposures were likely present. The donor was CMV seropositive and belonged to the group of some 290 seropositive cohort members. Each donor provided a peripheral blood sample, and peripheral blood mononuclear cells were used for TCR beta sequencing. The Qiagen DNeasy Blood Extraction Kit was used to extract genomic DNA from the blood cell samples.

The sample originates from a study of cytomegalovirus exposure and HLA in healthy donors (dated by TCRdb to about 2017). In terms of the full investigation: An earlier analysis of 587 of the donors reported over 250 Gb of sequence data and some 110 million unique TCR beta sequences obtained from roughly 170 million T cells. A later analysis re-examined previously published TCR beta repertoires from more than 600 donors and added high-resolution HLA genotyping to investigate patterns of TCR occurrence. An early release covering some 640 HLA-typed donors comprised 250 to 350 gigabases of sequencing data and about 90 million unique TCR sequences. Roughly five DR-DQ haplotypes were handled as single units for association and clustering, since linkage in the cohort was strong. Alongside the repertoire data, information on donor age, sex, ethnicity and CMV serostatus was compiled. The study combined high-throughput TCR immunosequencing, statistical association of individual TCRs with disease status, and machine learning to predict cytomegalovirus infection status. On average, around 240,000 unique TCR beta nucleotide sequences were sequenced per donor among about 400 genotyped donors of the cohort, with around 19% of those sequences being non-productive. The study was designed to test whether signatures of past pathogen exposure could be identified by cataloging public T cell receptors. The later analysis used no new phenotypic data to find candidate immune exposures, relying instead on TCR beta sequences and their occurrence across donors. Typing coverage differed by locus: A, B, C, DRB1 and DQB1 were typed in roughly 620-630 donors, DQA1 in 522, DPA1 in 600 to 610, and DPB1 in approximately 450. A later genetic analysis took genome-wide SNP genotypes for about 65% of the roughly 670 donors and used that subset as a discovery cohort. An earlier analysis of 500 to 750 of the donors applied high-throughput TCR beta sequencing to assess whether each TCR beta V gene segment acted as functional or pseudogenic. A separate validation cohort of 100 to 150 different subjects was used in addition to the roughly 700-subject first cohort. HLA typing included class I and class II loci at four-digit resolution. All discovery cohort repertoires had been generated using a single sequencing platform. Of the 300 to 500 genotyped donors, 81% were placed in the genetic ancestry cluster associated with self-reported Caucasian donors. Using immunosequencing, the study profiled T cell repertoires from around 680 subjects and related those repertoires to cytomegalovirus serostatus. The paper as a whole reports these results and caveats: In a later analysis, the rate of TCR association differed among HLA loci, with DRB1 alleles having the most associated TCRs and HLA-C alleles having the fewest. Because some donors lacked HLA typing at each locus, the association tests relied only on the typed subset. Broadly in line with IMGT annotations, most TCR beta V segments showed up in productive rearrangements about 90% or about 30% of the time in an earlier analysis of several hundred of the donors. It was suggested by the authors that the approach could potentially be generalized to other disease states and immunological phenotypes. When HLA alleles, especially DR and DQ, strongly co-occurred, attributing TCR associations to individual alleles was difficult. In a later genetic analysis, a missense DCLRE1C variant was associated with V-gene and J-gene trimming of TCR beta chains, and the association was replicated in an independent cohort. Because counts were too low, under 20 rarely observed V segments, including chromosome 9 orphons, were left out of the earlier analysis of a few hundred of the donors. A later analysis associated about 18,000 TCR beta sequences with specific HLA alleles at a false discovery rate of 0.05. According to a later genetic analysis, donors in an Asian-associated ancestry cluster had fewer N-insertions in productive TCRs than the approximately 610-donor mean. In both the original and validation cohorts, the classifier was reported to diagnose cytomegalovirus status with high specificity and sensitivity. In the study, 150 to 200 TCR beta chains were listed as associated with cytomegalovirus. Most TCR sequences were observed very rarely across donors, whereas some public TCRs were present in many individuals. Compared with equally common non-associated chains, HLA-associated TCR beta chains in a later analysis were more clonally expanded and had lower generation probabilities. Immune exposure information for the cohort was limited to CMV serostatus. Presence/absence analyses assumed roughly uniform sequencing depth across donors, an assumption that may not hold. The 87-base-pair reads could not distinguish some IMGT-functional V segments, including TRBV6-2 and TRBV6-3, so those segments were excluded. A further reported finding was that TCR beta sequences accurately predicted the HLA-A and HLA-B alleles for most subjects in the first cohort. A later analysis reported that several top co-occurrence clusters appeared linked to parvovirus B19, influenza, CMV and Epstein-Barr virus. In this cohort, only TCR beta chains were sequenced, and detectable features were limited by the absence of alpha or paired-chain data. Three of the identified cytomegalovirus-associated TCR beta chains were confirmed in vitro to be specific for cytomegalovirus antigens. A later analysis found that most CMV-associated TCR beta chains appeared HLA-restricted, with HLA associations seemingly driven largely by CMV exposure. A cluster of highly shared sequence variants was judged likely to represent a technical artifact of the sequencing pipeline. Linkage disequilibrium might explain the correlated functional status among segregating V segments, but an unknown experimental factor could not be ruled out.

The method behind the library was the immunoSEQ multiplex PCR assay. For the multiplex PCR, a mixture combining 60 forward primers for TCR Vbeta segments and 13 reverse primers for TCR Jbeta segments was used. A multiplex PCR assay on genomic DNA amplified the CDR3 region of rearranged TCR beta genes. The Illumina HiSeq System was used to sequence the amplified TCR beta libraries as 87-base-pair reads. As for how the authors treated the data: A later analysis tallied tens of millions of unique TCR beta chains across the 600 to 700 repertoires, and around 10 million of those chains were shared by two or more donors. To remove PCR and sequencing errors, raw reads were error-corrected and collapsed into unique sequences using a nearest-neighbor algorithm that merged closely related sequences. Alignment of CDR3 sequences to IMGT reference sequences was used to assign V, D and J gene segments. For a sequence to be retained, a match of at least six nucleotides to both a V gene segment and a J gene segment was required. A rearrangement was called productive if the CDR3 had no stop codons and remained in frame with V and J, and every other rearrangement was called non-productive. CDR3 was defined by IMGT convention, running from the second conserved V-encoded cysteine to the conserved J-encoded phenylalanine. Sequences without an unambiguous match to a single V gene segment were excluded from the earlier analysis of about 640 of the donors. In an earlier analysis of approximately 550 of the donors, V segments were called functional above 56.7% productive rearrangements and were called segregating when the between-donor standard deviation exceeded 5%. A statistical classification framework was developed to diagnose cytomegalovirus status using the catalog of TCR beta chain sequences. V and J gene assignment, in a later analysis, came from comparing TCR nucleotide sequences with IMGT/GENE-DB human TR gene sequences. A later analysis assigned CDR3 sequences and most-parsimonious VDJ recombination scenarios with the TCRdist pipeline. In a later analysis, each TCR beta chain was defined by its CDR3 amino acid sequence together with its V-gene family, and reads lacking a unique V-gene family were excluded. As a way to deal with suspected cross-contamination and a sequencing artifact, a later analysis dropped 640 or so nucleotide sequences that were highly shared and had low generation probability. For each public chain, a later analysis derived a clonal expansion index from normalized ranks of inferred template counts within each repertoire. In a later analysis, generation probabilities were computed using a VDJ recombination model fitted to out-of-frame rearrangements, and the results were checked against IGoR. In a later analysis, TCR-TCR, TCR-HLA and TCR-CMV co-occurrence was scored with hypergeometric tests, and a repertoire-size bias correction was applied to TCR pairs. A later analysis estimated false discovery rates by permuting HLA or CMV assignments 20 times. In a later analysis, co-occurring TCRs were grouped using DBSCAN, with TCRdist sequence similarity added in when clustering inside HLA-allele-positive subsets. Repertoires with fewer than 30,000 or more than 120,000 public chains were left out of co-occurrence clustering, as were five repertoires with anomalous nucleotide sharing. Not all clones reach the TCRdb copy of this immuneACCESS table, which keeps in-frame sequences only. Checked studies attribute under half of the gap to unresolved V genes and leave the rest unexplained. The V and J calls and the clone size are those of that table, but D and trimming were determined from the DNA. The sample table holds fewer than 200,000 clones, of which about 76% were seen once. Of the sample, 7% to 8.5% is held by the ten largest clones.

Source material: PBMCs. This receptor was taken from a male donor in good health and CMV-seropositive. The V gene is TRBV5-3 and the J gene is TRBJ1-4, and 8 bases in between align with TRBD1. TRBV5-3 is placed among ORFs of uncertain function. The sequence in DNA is TGTGCCAGAAGCTTTGACAGGGGAGGGAAACTGTTTTTT. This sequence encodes CARSFDRGGKLFF.